This T cell receptor (beta chain) originates from a study of T cells in tumors after PD-1 blockade. This table comes from immunoSEQ multiplex PCR, and its TCRdb copy is limited to in-frame clones, with some not included. The sample has approximately 60,000 clones, 74% seen once. This CDR3 is built from 15 residues. Germline V gene sequence: CDR1 MGHRA, CDR2 YSYEKL. Between the trimmed V and J ends, which lost 3 bases and 5 bases, there was a span of 15 bases. The chain links TRBV4-1 to TRBJ2-3; maybe TRBD2 (5 bases). This receptor was obtained from a human donor with basal cell carcinoma. The sequencing here drew on PBMCs, taken after anti-PD-1 treatment. The CDR3 protein is CASSHVAGFKDTQYF. Written as DNA, the CDR3 is TGCGCCAGCAGCCACGTCGCGGGCTTCAAAGATACGCAGTATTTT.